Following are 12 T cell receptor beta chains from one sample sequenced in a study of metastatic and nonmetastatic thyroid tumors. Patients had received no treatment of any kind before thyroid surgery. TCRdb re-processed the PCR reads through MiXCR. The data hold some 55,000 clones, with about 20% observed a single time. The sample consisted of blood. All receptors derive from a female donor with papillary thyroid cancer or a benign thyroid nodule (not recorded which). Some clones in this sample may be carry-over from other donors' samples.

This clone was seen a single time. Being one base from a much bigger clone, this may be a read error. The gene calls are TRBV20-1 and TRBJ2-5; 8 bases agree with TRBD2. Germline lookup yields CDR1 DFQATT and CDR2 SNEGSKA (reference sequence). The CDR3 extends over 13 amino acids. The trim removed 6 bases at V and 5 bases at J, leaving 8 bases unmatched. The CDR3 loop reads CSAVSSGGETQYF. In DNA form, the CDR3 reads TGCAGTGCAGTCTCTTCGGGAGGGGAGACCCAGTACTTC.

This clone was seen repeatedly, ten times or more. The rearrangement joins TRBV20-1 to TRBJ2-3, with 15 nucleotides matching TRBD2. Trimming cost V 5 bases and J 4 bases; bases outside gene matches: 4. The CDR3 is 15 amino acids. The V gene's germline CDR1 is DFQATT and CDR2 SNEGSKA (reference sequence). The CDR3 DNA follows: TGCAGTGCTGGTGGGACTAGCGGGAGGTCAGATACGCAGTATTTT. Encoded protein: CSAGGTSGRSDTQYF.

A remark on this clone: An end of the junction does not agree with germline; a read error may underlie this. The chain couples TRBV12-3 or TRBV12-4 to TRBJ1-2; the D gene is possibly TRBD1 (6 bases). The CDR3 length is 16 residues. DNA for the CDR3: TGTGCCAGCAGCAATCCTGGCACAGGGAGTAACTATGCCTACACCTTC. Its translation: CASSNPGTGSNYAYTF.

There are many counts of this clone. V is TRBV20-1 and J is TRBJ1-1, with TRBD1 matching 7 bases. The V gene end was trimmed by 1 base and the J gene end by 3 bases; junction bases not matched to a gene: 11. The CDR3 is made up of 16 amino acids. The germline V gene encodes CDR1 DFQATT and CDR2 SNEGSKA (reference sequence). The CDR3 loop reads CSARVAGTAADTEAFF. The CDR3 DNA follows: TGCAGTGCTAGAGTCGCCGGGACAGCGGCTGACACTGAAGCTTTCTTT.

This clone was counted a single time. The CDR3 spells CSASVTVCNSPLHF. The CDR3 coding sequence is TGCAGTGCCAGCGTGACAGTTTGTAATTCACCCCTCCACTTT. The chain uses TRBV20-1 and TRBJ1-6; a possible D gene is TRBD1 (5 bases). The CDR3 is 14 amino acids. The germline gives CDR1 DFQATT, CDR2 SNEGSKA (reference sequence). Between the trimmed V and J ends, which lost 6 bases and 6 bases, there was a span of 15 bases.

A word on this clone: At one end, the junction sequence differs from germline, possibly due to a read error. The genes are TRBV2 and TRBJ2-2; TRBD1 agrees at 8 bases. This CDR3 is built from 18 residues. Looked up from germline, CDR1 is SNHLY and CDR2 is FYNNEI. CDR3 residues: CAISVKTDRAEGTGELFF. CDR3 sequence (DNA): TGTGCCATCAGTGTCAAGACGGACAGGGCAGAGGGTACCGGGGAGCTGTTTTTT. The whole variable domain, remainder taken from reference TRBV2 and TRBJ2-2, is EPEVTQTPSHQVTQMGQEVILRCVPISNHLYFYWYRQILGQKVEFLVSFYNNEISEKSEIFDDQFSVERPDGSNFTLKIRSTKLEDSAMYFCAISVKTDRAEGTGELFFGEGSRLTVL.

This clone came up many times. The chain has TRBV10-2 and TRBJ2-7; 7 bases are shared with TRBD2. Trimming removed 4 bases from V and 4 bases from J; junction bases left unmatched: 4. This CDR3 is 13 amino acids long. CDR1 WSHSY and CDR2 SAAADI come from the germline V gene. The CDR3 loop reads CASSVRERYEQYF. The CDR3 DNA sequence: TGCGCCAGCAGTGTGCGGGAGAGGTACGAGCAGTACTTC.

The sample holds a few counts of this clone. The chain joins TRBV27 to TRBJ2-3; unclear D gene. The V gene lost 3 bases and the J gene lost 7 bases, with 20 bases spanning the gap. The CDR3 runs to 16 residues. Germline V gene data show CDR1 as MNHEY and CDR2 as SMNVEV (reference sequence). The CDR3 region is CASSFGPEEEAYTQYF. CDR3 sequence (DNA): TGTGCCAGCAGTTTCGGGCCGGAAGAGGAAGCATATACGCAGTATTTT.

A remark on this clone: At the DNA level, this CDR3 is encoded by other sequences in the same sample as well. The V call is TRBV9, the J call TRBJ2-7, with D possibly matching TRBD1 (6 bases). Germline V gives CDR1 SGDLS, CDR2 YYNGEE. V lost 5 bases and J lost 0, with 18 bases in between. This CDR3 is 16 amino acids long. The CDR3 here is CASSERGSVNSYEQYF. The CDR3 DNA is TGTGCCAGCAGTGAAAGGGGGTCCGTTAACTCCTACGAGCAGTACTTC.

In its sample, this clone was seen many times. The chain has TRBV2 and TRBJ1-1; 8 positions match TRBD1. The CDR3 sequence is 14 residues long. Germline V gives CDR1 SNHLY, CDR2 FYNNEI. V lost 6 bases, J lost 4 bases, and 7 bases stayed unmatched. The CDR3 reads CASRGQGGSTEAFF. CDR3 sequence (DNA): TGTGCCAGCAGAGGACAGGGCGGGAGCACTGAAGCTTTCTTT. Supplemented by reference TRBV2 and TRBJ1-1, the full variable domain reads EPEVTQTPSHQVTQMGQEVILRCVPISNHLYFYWYRQILGQKVEFLVSFYNNEISEKSEIFDDQFSVERPDGSNFTLKIRSTKLEDSAMYFCASRGQGGSTEAFFGQGTRLTVV.

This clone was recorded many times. Here the CDR3 reads CASSPGLAAPKGEQYF. The CDR3 DNA follows: TGTGCCAGCAGCCCGGGACTAGCGGCGCCCAAGGGGGAGCAGTACTTC. V usage is TRBV5-4 and J usage is TRBJ2-7; 11 bases are a match to TRBD2. This CDR3 is built from 16 residues. Germline V CDR1 and CDR2: SGHNT, YYREEE (reference sequence). Losses at the gene ends were 4 bases for V and 7 bases for J; bases not matched to a gene: 13.

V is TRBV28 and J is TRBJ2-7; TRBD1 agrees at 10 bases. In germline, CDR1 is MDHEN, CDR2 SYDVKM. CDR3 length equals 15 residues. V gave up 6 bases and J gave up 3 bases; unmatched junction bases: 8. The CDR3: CASRSGQGVNYEQYV. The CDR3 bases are TGTGCCAGCAGATCCGGACAGGGGGTAAACTACGAGCAGTACGTC.